A single sample gave rise to the 10 T cell receptor beta chains below, sequenced in a study of blood T cell repertoires in COVID-19. Using immunoSEQ multiplex PCR, the repertoire was profiled, and TCRdb retains in-frame clones only, with some absent. The table lists about 55,000 clones, over 75% of them singletons. Sequencing was carried out using peripheral blood. The receptor source for this set is a man aged 80 or over with COVID-19, enrolled during active disease.

This clone was counted between two and nine times. The chain links TRBV7-2 to TRBJ1-2, with 10 bases aligning to TRBD1. CDR3 length: 15 amino acids. Looked up from germline, CDR1 is SGHTA and CDR2 is FQGNSA. V shed 3 bases and J 6 bases; nucleotides not matched to a gene: 7. The CDR3 loop is CASSFIRQGAHGYTF. The CDR3 DNA sequence: TGTGCCAGCAGCTTCATTAGACAGGGGGCACATGGCTACACCTTC.

This chain connects TRBV10-3 to TRBJ1-3, with 7 bases identical to TRBD1. V lost 7 bases, J lost 6 bases, and 12 bases stayed unmatched. Germline CDR1 reads ENHRY; CDR2 reads SYGVKD. The CDR3 loop spans 15 amino acids. The DNA for the CDR3 is TGTGCCATCAAAAAGACGAGGGGGCAAGAAAACACCATATATTTT. Its translation is CAIKKTRGQENTIYF.

The rearrangement joins TRBV4-2 to TRBJ1-2; D ambiguous. CDR3 length: 14 amino acids. Trimming took 0 bases from V and 8 from J, leaving 13 bases between them. CDR1 and CDR2 (germline): LGHNA, YNFKEQ. The CDR3 nucleotides are TGTGCCAGCAGCCAAGATACGAGAGGTAGCGGCTACACCTTC. Protein sequence: CASSQDTRGSGYTF.

The chain joins TRBV9 to TRBJ1-1, with D unresolved. Looked up from germline, CDR1 is SGDLS and CDR2 is YYNGEE. Trimming stripped 0 bases from V and 6 bases from J, with 12 bases between. This CDR3 spans 14 amino acids. CDR3 DNA sequence: TGTGCCAGCAGCGTAGTGGGCAGTCGTTCTGAAGCTTTCTTT. This sequence encodes CASSVVGSRSEAFF.

This clone was recorded only once. This chain connects TRBV13 to TRBJ2-2; 9 nucleotides agree with TRBD1. Germline CDR1 reads PRHDT; CDR2 reads FYEKMQ (reference sequence). This CDR3 has 14 amino acids. V trimming: 5 bases; J trimming: 4 bases; junction bases outside the gene matches: 2. This CDR3 is CASSRTGATGELFF. The CDR3 coding sequence is TGTGCCAGCAGCCGGACAGGGGCCACCGGGGAGCTGTTTTTT. The variable domain in full, completed from reference TRBV13 and TRBJ2-2, reads AAGVIQSPRHLIKEKRETATLKCYPIPRHDTVYWYQQGPGQDPQFLISFYEKMQSDKGSIPDRFSAQQFSDYHSELNMSSLELGDSALYFCASSRTGATGELFFGEGSRLTVL.

V and J are TRBV29-1 and TRBJ2-1, with TRBD2 matching over 13 bases. Trimming removed 4 bases from V and 7 bases from J; junction bases left unmatched: 10. Per germline, CDR1 SQVTM and CDR2 ANQGSEA. The CDR3 contains 16 residues. The DNA for the CDR3 is TGCAGCGTTGCCCAACTAGCGGGAGGGCCCGTGAATGAGCAGTTCTTC. Residues: CSVAQLAGGPVNEQFF.

The chain joins TRBV19 to TRBJ1-1, with 8 bases lining up with TRBD1. The germline V gene has CDR1 LNHDA and CDR2 SQIVND (reference sequence). This CDR3 is built from 17 residues. J lost 0 bases, V lost 1 base, and 7 bases had no gene match. The CDR3 nucleotides read TGTGCCAGTAGTATAGGCGGGGCAGGGGGCCTGAACACTGAAGCTTTCTTT. It is translated as CASSIGGAGGLNTEAFF.

The chain joins TRBV11-2 to TRBJ1-6; D is possibly TRBD1 (5 bases). Germline V gene data show CDR1 as SGHAT and CDR2 as FQNNGV. The CDR3 contains 15 residues. V was cut by 6 bases and J by 8 bases, with 17 bases left in between. The CDR3 DNA follows: TGTGCCAGCAGTCGCCGCGGGACCACGGATTCACCCCTCCACTTT. This gives the protein CASSRRGTTDSPLHF.

This clone was observed a few times. The chain couples TRBV29-1 to TRBJ2-3; 7 bases agree with TRBD2. The CDR3 consists of 13 residues. The V gene's germline CDR1 is SQVTM and CDR2 ANQGSEA. J lost 3 bases, V lost 8 bases, and 8 bases had no gene match. The chain's CDR3 is CSISGSGTDTQYF. The CDR3 region has the DNA TGCAGCATTAGCGGGTCTGGTACAGATACGCAGTATTTT.

The chain recombines TRBV10-3 with TRBJ2-7, with D possibly TRBD1 on 7 matching bases. Germline lookup yields CDR1 ENHRY and CDR2 SYGVKD. This CDR3 is built from 14 residues. Trimming took off 6 bases at V and 6 bases at J, with 18 bases between the two ends. CDR3 sequence: CAISGGTAPGEQYF. The CDR3 bases are TGTGCCATCAGCGGCGGGACAGCACCTGGCGAGCAGTACTTC.